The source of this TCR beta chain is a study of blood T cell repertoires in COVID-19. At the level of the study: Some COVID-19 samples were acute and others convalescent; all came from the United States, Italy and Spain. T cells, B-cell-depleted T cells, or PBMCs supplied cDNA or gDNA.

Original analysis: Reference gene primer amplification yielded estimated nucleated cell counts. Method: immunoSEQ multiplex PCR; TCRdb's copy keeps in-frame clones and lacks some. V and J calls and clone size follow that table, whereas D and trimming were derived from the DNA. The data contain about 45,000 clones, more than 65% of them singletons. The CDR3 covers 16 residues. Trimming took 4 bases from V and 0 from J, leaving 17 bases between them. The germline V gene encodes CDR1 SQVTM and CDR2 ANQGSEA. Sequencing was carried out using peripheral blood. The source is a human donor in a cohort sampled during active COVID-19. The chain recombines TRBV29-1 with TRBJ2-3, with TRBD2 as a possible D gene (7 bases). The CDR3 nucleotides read TGCAGCGTTGGAGGGGGAACGGGAGGTAGCACAGATACGCAGTATTTT. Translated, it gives CSVGGGTGGSTDTQYF.